The entry below gives a single TCR beta chain sequence along with its context. What it binds is unknown. Amplification of TCR beta CDR3 regions used RNA as the template. Primed by the HTBI set, a first-round RT-PCR was run on the TCR CDR3. One entry per CDR3 protein results from TCRdb running MiXCR on the multiplex PCR reads. The table shows a few hundred thousand distinct CDR3 sequences, with roughly 14% occurring only once. Hyperthyroidism was newly diagnosed in patients aged 18 to 65 (duration under 2 months). Patients with uncontrolled infections, other autoimmune diseases, pregnancy or lactation were excluded. Germline CDR1 MGHRA, CDR2 YSYEKL. This CDR3 has 15 residues. With 4 bases clipped from V and 2 bases from J, the junction kept 7 bases outside the gene matches. These data are taken from a study of T cells in Graves' hyperthyroidism and ophthalmopathy. Findings of the study overall: A model built on 13 V-J features separated ophthalmopathy from stable hyperthyroidism. Blood samples included most of the expanded thyroid clonotypes exceeding 0.001.

This receptor was obtained from a woman aged 18-29 years with Graves' hyperthyroidism. The specimen was blood. This chain connects TRBV4-1 to TRBJ2-7; 8 positions agree with TRBD1. CDR3 residues: CASSLYQGAAYEQYF. CDR3 DNA: TGCGCCAGCAGCCTTTACCAGGGGGCAGCCTACGAGCAGTACTTC.